The source of this T cell receptor beta chain is a study of immune cell composition in non-small cell lung cancer. Sequenced by immunoSEQ multiplex PCR; TCRdb stores in-frame clones only, minus some. The profile shows about 13,000 clones, around 75% of them singletons. This receptor was taken from a human donor with non-small cell lung cancer. Input material: lung tumor tissue.

For the CDR3, the DNA is TGTGCCAGCAGTGCGTGGGGGCTTAATCAGCCCCAGCATTTT. It specifies CASSAWGLNQPQHF. V usage is TRBV2 and J usage is TRBJ1-5; TRBD1 is a possible D gene (6 bases). This CDR3 is built from 14 residues. Germline assignment: CDR1 SNHLY and CDR2 FYNNEI. The V end was cut by 4 bases, the J end by 4 bases, with 11 bases between. The entire variable domain, with the rest obtained from reference TRBV2 and TRBJ1-5, is as follows: EPEVTQTPSHQVTQMGQEVILRCVPISNHLYFYWYRQILGQKVEFLVSFYNNEISEKSEIFDDQFSVERPDGSNFTLKIRSTKLEDSAMYFCASSAWGLNQPQHFGDGTRLSIL.